This passage covers 13 T cell receptor beta chains from one sample sequenced in a study of shared clonotypes between healthy human individuals. Measured with immunoSEQ multiplex PCR; TCRdb has only the in-frame clones, and not every one. The sample has about 2 million clones; 85% to 95% are singletons. Source material: naive CD4+ T cells sorted from blood. Subset noted: CD45RA+ positively selected. Source of these receptors: a young man in good health.

This chain uses TRBV7-9 with TRBJ2-1; unclear D gene. Trimming removed 4 bases from V and 5 bases from J, with 6 bases in between. The CDR3 sequence is 12 residues long. Germline CDR1 reads SEHNR; CDR2 reads FQNEAQ (reference sequence). The CDR3 region has the DNA TGTGCCAGCAGCTCAAGGGACAATGAGCAGTTCTTC. Protein sequence: CASSSRDNEQFF. Variable domain in full (rest from reference TRBV7-9 and TRBJ2-1): DTGVSQNPRHKITKRGQNVTFRCDPISEHNRLYWYRQTLGQGPEFLTYFQNEAQLEKSRLLSDRFSAERPKGSFSTLEIQRTEQGDSAMYLCASSSRDNEQFFGPGTRLTVL.

The V call is TRBV10-1, the J call TRBJ2-6, with 7 bases identical to TRBD1. The length of the CDR3 is 16 residues. CDR1 is WNHNN, CDR2 SYGVQD, per germline (reference sequence). J was trimmed by 4 bases and V by 6 bases; bases with no gene match: 9. CDR3 in amino acids: CASSGTRGSGANVLTF. In DNA, the CDR3 is TGCGCCAGCAGCGGCACCAGGGGGTCAGGGGCCAACGTCCTGACTTTC.

The chain has TRBV2 and TRBJ1-2; TRBD1 is a possible D gene (5 bases). Trimming removed 2 bases from V and 4 bases from J, with 8 bases in between. Germline assignment: CDR1 SNHLY and CDR2 FYNNEI. The CDR3 runs to 13 residues. CDR3 amino acids: CASSERGTYGYTF. CDR3 DNA sequence: TGTGCCAGCAGTGAACGGGGGACCTATGGCTACACCTTC.

This chain connects TRBV6-6 to TRBJ2-1, with D unresolved. This CDR3 spans 12 amino acids. Per germline, CDR1 MNHNY and CDR2 SVGAGI (reference sequence). The V and J ends lost 5 bases and 7 bases respectively, with 9 bases between them. CDR3 protein: CASSLIPNEQFF. DNA for the CDR3: TGTGCCAGCAGTCTTATTCCGAATGAGCAGTTCTTC.

J is TRBJ1-5 and V is TRBV4-1; D unclear. The CDR3 extends over 14 amino acids. Germline assignment: CDR1 MGHRA and CDR2 YSYEKL. Trimming pared 0 bases from V and 1 base from J, leaving 4 bases between. CDR3: CASSQDRSNQPQHF. The CDR3 nucleotides are TGCGCCAGCAGCCAAGATCGAAGCAATCAGCCCCAGCATTTT.

This sequence joins TRBV25-1 and TRBJ1-4; D is unresolved. V was trimmed by 4 bases and J by 5 bases, leaving 17 bases between them. Germline lookup yields CDR1 MGHDK and CDR2 SYGVNS. This CDR3 contains 16 residues. CDR3 protein: CASSGFGSGKNEKLFF. Here the CDR3 DNA reads TGTGCCAGCAGTGGGTTCGGGTCGGGCAAGAATGAAAAACTGTTTTTT.

On this clone: This same CDR3 is encoded by further DNA sequences in the sample. The chain employs TRBV19 and TRBJ2-7, with 8 bases lining up with TRBD1. There are 13 residues in the CDR3. CDR1 and CDR2 (germline): LNHDA, SQIVND (reference sequence). V lost 6 bases and J lost 1; bases outside the gene matches: 2. DNA of the CDR3: TGTGCCAGTAGGAGGACAGGGTCCTACGAGCAGTACTTC. Residues: CASRRTGSYEQYF.

The chain recombines TRBV6-1 with TRBJ2-1; maybe TRBD1 (6 bases). The germline gives CDR1 MNHNS, CDR2 SASEGT. The CDR3 is 14 residues long. V shed 2 bases and J shed 7 bases, with 12 bases lying between them. The CDR3 DNA reads as TGTGCCAGCAGTGAAAGGGTCAGGGGAAATGAGCAGTTCTTC. Encoded protein: CASSERVRGNEQFF.

As regards this clone: The same CDR3 also results from other DNA sequences found in this sample. The DNA of the CDR3 is TGCAGTGCTAGAAGCTACAATGAGCAGTTCTTC. Translation: CSARSYNEQFF. The V gene is TRBV20-1, the J gene TRBJ2-1, with unresolved D. This CDR3 is 11 amino acids long. CDR1 is DFQATT and CDR2 is SNEGSKA in the germline V gene (reference sequence). The ends were cut back, 2 bases at V and 3 bases at J, with 2 bases in the middle.

On this clone: One junction end does not reproduce the germline sequence, and a read error may be involved. Other DNA sequences in this specimen translate into the identical CDR3. This chain uses TRBV30 with TRBJ1-3; D is perhaps TRBD1 (5 bases). The CDR3 contains 12 residues. The germline V gene has CDR1 GTSNPN and CDR2 SVGIG (reference sequence). CDR3 DNA sequence: TGTGCCCGGAGGGGCTCTGGAAACACCATATATTTT. It yields the protein CARRGSGNTIYF.

The chain is built from TRBV7-2 and TRBJ1-2; 9 bases line up with TRBD1. With V trimmed by 5 bases and J by 4 bases, 11 bases remained unmatched. This CDR3 is built from 16 residues. Germline V gene lookup returns CDR1 SGHTA and CDR2 FQGNSA. CDR3 amino acids: CASSEGQGNLGYGYTF. CDR3 sequence (DNA): TGTGCCAGCAGCGAGGGACAGGGTAATCTGGGCTATGGCTACACCTTC.

The chain couples TRBV12-5 to TRBJ1-2; D gene unclear. The CDR3 extends over 13 amino acids. Germline CDR1 and CDR2: LGHNT and FRNRAP. The V end was cut by 1 base, the J end by 8 bases, with 11 bases between. The CDR3 region is CASGLEVIPGYTF. Here the CDR3 DNA reads TGTGCTAGTGGTTTGGAAGTTATACCCGGCTACACCTTC.

The chain is built from TRBV6-1 and TRBJ1-2; 7 nucleotides match TRBD1. CDR3 length equals 16 residues. Unmatched junction bases numbered 9, after V lost 1 base and J lost 4 bases. From germline, CDR1 is MNHNS and CDR2 SASEGT. CDR3 DNA: TGTGCCAGCAGTGAAGGAGTAGGACAGGTTACCTATGGCTACACCTTC. Translated: CASSEGVGQVTYGYTF.